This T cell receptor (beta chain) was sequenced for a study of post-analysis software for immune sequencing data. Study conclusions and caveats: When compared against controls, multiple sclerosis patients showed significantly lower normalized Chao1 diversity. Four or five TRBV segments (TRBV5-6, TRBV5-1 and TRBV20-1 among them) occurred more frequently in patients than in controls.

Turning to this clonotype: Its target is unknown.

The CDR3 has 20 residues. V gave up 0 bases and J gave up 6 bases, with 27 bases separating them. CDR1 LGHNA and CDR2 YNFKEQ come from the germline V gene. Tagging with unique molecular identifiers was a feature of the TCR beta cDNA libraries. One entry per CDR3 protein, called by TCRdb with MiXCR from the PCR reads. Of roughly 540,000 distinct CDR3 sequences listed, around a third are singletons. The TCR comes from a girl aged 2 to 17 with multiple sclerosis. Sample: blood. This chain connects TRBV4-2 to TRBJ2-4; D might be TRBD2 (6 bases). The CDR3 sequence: CASSQEKETGVGVVLNIQYF. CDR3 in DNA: TGTGCCAGCAGCCAAGAGAAAGAGACGGGGGTGGGGGTTGTTCTAAACATTCAGTACTTC.